These 9 T cell receptor beta chains originate from one sample sequenced in a study of shared clonotypes between healthy human individuals. Clones were read by immunoSEQ multiplex PCR, and TCRdb kept only the in-frame ones, dropping some. This table has about a million clones, about three quarters appearing once. Sample: memory CD4+ T cells sorted from blood. Subset defined: CD45RA-negative fraction. Source of these receptors: a man younger than 35 in good health.

DNA for the CDR3: TGTGCCAGCAGCGTAGACGGGAGCCCACCAGAGACCCAGTACTTC. This gives the protein CASSVDGSPPETQYF. V usage is TRBV9 and J usage is TRBJ2-5; D might be TRBD2 (6 bases). The germline V gene encodes CDR1 SGDLS and CDR2 YYNGEE. V was pared by 0 bases and J by 4 bases, with 13 bases between. This CDR3 is 15 amino acids long.

The chain joins TRBV5-4 to TRBJ2-5; 9 bases line up with TRBD2. The J segment lost 5 bases and the V segment lost 4 bases, leaving 12 bases of the junction unmatched. The CDR3 consists of 16 residues. The V gene's germline CDR1 is SGHNT and CDR2 YYREEE (reference sequence). The CDR3 region has the DNA TGTGCCAGCAGCGTGGGGCTAGCGGGATTCGGGGAGACCCAGTACTTC. Protein sequence: CASSVGLAGFGETQYF.

The gene calls are TRBV2 and TRBJ1-1; 9 bases align to TRBD1. CDR1 and CDR2 from the germline V gene are SNHLY and FYNNEI. With V trimmed by 9 bases and J by 4 bases, 12 bases remained unmatched. The length of the CDR3 is 15 residues. The CDR3 DNA reads TGTGCCAGTCACGATCTACAGGGGGCGGCCACTGAAGCTTTCTTT. Residues: CASHDLQGAATEAFF.

The V call is TRBV9, the J call TRBJ1-4; 9 nucleotides line up with TRBD1. J gave up 3 bases and V 2 bases, and 2 bases lay outside the gene matches. CDR1 is SGDLS, CDR2 YYNGEE, per germline. The CDR3 extends over 15 amino acids. The CDR3 loop reads CASSVRDRANEKLFF. CDR3 DNA sequence: TGTGCCAGCAGCGTCCGGGACAGGGCTAATGAAAAACTGTTTTTT.

V gene TRBV6-1 combines with J gene TRBJ2-7, with D possibly being TRBD1 or TRBD2 (5 bases each). The CDR3 runs to 13 residues. Trimming took 7 bases from V and 3 from J, leaving 13 bases between them. Germline V gives CDR1 MNHNS, CDR2 SASEGT. CDR3 sequence: CASIRDPRYEQYF. The DNA for the CDR3 is TGTGCCAGCATCCGGGACCCACGCTACGAGCAGTACTTC.

The rearrangement uses TRBV28 and TRBJ2-1, with TRBD1 matching 9 bases. Germline V gene data show CDR1 as MDHEN and CDR2 as SYDVKM. The CDR3 spans 14 residues. V lost 5 bases to trimming and J lost 7 bases; unmatched junction nucleotides: 6. The CDR3, as DNA: TGTGCCAGCAGTCAGACAGGGGGTAGGAATGAGCAGTTCTTC. Translated, it gives CASSQTGGRNEQFF.

This sequence joins TRBV5-6 and TRBJ2-7, with D possibly matching TRBD1 (5 bases). Germline CDR1 and CDR2: SGHDT and YYEEEE. Trimming removed 4 bases from V and 2 bases from J, with 10 bases in between. The CDR3 sequence is 13 residues long. The CDR3 region is CASSRRATYEQYF. The CDR3 nucleotides read TGTGCCAGCAGCCGCAGGGCTACCTACGAGCAGTACTTC.

V and J are TRBV19 and TRBJ1-5, with D hard to call. The length of the CDR3 is 14 residues. Trimming pared 7 bases from V and 0 bases from J, leaving 10 bases between. Germline CDR1 is LNHDA and CDR2 is SQIVND (reference sequence). The CDR3 region is CASKGQYSNQPQHF. DNA for the CDR3: TGTGCCAGTAAGGGCCAGTATAGCAATCAGCCCCAGCATTTT.

This clone showed up just once. The CDR3, as DNA: TGTGCCAGCATGGGACTTCGGAATCAGCCCCAGCATTTT. Amino acid sequence: CASMGLRNQPQHF. The chain couples TRBV27 to TRBJ1-5, with D perhaps matching TRBD1 (5 bases). The CDR3 has 13 amino acids. Germline V gene data show CDR1 as MNHEY and CDR2 as SMNVEV (reference sequence). V was shortened by 7 bases and J by 4 bases, with 11 bases between the two germline ends.